One sample yielded the 30 T cell receptor beta chains listed below, sequenced in a study of blood T cell repertoires in COVID-19. The method was immunoSEQ multiplex PCR; TCRdb's version includes in-frame clones alone and lacks a portion of them. This sample carries about 210,000 clones, about 76% of them seen once, and the ten largest clones take around 9%. Sequencing was carried out using PBMCs or T cells enriched from blood (not recorded which). The receptor set was obtained from a woman aged 45-59 years with acute COVID-19.

The genes are TRBV7-2 and TRBJ2-3; TRBD2 matches at 8 bases. With V trimmed by 3 bases and J by 1 base, 15 bases remained unmatched. Germline values: CDR1 SGHTA, CDR2 FQGNSA. The CDR3 length is 19 residues. CDR3 amino acids: CASSLQSGSAGGRTDTQYF. CDR3 DNA: TGTGCCAGCAGCTTGCAGTCCGGGTCTGCGGGGGGTCGCACAGATACGCAGTATTTT. Filled out from reference TRBV7-2 and TRBJ2-3, the complete variable domain reads GAGVSQSPSNKVTEKGKDVELRCDPISGHTALYWYRQSLGQGLEFLIYFQGNSAPDKSGLPSDRFSAERTGGSVSTLTIQRTQQEDSAVYLCASSLQSGSAGGRTDTQYFGPGTRLTVL.

This chain connects TRBV27 to TRBJ2-7, with 11 nucleotides matching TRBD2. The CDR3 totals 16 residues. The junction had 5 bases not matched to a gene; V was cut back by 0 bases and J by 4 bases. Looked up from germline, CDR1 is MNHEY and CDR2 is SMNVEV (reference sequence). In nucleotides, the CDR3 is TGTGCCAGCAGTTTATCTTTAGCGGGAGGGCCGTACGAGCAGTACTTC. Its translation: CASSLSLAGGPYEQYF.

The chain links TRBV6-2 or TRBV6-3 to TRBJ2-7, with 11 bases that match TRBD2. This CDR3 region has 14 residues. CDR1 and CDR2 (germline): MNHEY, SVGEGT. The junction had 3 bases not matched to a gene; V was cut back by 2 bases and J by 6 bases. CDR3 coding DNA: TGTGCCAGCAGTTACCTTACTAGCGGGGGCGAGCAGTACTTC. Translation: CASSYLTSGGEQYF.

The chain links TRBV30 to TRBJ2-7, with D possibly being TRBD2 (6 bases). CDR3 length: 15 amino acids. Germline V gene data show CDR1 as GTSNPN and CDR2 as SVGIG (reference sequence). V was shortened by 4 bases and J by 2 bases, with 18 bases between the two germline ends. The CDR3 is CAWKSRGGTPYEQYF. The DNA of the CDR3 is TGTGCCTGGAAGTCCCGGGGCGGGACGCCCTACGAGCAGTACTTC.

This chain joins TRBV12-5 and TRBJ1-3; 9 bases map to TRBD1. The CDR3 loop spans 16 amino acids. The germline gives CDR1 LGHNT, CDR2 FRNRAP. The J segment lost 0 bases and the V segment lost 7 bases, leaving 7 bases of the junction unmatched. The CDR3 loop reads CASAGGDRVSGNTIYF. CDR3 coding DNA: TGTGCTAGTGCTGGGGGGGACAGGGTCTCTGGAAACACCATATATTTT. Filled out from reference TRBV12-5 and TRBJ1-3, the complete variable domain reads DARVTQTPRHKVTEMGQEVTMRCQPILGHNTVFWYRQTMMQGLELLAYFRNRAPLDDSGMPKDRFSAEMPDATLATLKIQPSEPRDSAVYFCASAGGDRVSGNTIYFGEGSWLTVV.

Only a few counts were recorded for this clone. The chain uses TRBV3-1 (or the pseudogene TRBV3-2) and TRBJ2-1; TRBD2 matches 8 bases. Germline CDR1 reads LGHDT; CDR2 reads YNNKEL (reference sequence). J was trimmed by 0 bases and V by 0 bases; bases with no gene match: 7. The CDR3 extends over 18 amino acids. For the CDR3, the DNA is TGTGCCAGCAGCCAAGATTTGAGCGGGACTAGCTCCTACAATGAGCAGTTCTTC. Protein sequence: CASSQDLSGTSSYNEQFF.

Only a few counts were recorded for this clone. This chain joins TRBV6-2 or TRBV6-3 and TRBJ2-1; D is unresolved. The germline V gene has CDR1 MNHEY and CDR2 SVGEGT. The CDR3 covers 11 residues. V was cut by 6 bases and J by 12 bases, with 12 bases left in between. This chain's CDR3 is CASSSTLGQFF. DNA for the CDR3: TGTGCCAGCAGCTCCACGCTAGGGCAGTTCTTC.

The CDR3 region has the DNA TGTGCCAGTAGTTCCCGGACAGGGGGCGATGAGCAGTTCTTC. It encodes CASSSRTGGDEQFF. This chain links TRBV19 with TRBJ2-1, with 11 positions matching TRBD1. The CDR3 runs to 14 residues. Germline V lookup: CDR1 LNHDA, CDR2 SQIVND (reference sequence). V lost 5 bases, J lost 8 bases, and 5 bases stayed unmatched.

The chain employs TRBV6-5 and TRBJ2-1, with TRBD1 matching over 7 bases. The V gene end was trimmed by 6 bases and the J gene end by 7 bases; junction bases not matched to a gene: 3. Germline assignment: CDR1 MNHEY and CDR2 SVGAGI. The CDR3 runs 12 residues. The CDR3 protein is CASRTGKNEQFF. The CDR3 region has the DNA TGTGCCAGCAGGACAGGGAAAAATGAGCAGTTCTTC.

The chain has TRBV10-3 and TRBJ2-7; the D gene is possibly TRBD2 (6 bases). CDR1 ENHRY and CDR2 SYGVKD come from the germline V gene. Between the trimmed V and J ends, which lost 10 bases and 1 base, there was a span of 14 bases. This CDR3 contains 13 residues. CDR3 bases: TGTGCCACCCACGGGGCGGGGTCCTACGAGCAGTACTTC. Its protein is CATHGAGSYEQYF.

The V call is TRBV4-3, the J call TRBJ2-1; 7 bases align to TRBD1. This CDR3 is 14 amino acids long. Losses at the gene ends were 3 bases for V and 6 bases for J; bases not matched to a gene: 5. Germline values: CDR1 LGHNA, CDR2 YSLEER. In nucleotides, the CDR3 is TGCGCCAGCAGCCAGATGGGGACAGCCAATGAGCAGTTCTTC. Protein: CASSQMGTANEQFF.

A single count supports this clone. J is TRBJ1-2 and V is TRBV28, with unresolved D. The V and J ends lost 4 bases and 2 bases respectively, with 11 bases between them. The CDR3 sequence is 14 residues long. The germline V gene encodes CDR1 MDHEN and CDR2 SYDVKM. DNA of the CDR3: TGTGCCAGCAGTTCCCAGACGGAGAACTATGGCTACACCTTC. It codes for CASSSQTENYGYTF.

This clone was seen a few times. V and J are TRBV5-4 and TRBJ2-1, with 10 bases identical to TRBD1. V lost 3 bases to trimming and J lost 8 bases; unmatched junction nucleotides: 8. The germline CDR1 and CDR2 sequences are SGHNT and YYREEE (reference sequence). The CDR3 runs to 15 residues. CDR3 sequence (DNA): TGTGCCAGCAGCTCCTGGACAGGGGGAGACGATGAGCAGTTCTTC. Translating it yields CASSSWTGGDDEQFF.

The rearrangement joins TRBV7-2 to TRBJ2-1; D is perhaps TRBD1 (5 bases). The V gene's germline CDR1 is SGHTA and CDR2 FQGNSA. With 3 bases removed from V and 9 bases from J, the gap between germline ends came to 15 bases. The CDR3 runs to 14 residues. This chain's CDR3 is CASSFGQGSSEQFF. The CDR3 DNA reads TGTGCCAGCAGCTTCGGGCAGGGATCTAGTGAGCAGTTCTTC. The variable domain in full, with the rest retrieved from reference TRBV7-2 and TRBJ2-1, is GAGVSQSPSNKVTEKGKDVELRCDPISGHTALYWYRQSLGQGLEFLIYFQGNSAPDKSGLPSDRFSAERTGGSVSTLTIQRTQQEDSAVYLCASSFGQGSSEQFFGPGTRLTVL.

V and J are TRBV7-2 and TRBJ1-5; D is unclear. The V and J ends lost 3 bases and 0 bases respectively, with 9 bases between them. In germline, CDR1 is SGHTA, CDR2 FQGNSA. The CDR3 length is 15 residues. CDR3 protein: CASSLKSYSNQPQHF. CDR3 nucleotides: TGTGCCAGCAGCTTGAAGAGCTATAGCAATCAGCCCCAGCATTTT.

V gene TRBV6-2 or TRBV6-3 combines with J gene TRBJ2-7; 7 positions match TRBD2. The length of the CDR3 is 15 residues. Trimming took 1 base from V and 3 from J; bases not matched to a gene: 6. The germline V gene has CDR1 MNHEY and CDR2 SVGEGT. The CDR3 spells CASSYYGRGDYEQYF. DNA of the CDR3: TGTGCCAGCAGTTACTACGGACGGGGGGACTACGAGCAGTACTTC.

This clone was detected once. The chain combines TRBV29-1 with TRBJ2-7; TRBD1 aligns across 7 bases. Germline V gives CDR1 SQVTM, CDR2 ANQGSEA. The CDR3 sequence is 13 residues long. Trimming cost V 7 bases and J 4 bases; bases outside gene matches: 10. CDR3 sequence reads: CSGRQGAGYEQYF. The CDR3 DNA sequence: TGCAGCGGAAGACAGGGCGCAGGGTACGAGCAGTACTTC.

This chain uses TRBV19 with TRBJ2-3; 13 bases line up with TRBD2. The germline V gene encodes CDR1 LNHDA and CDR2 SQIVND (reference sequence). Unmatched junction bases numbered 6, after V lost 3 bases and J lost 3 bases. This CDR3 contains 17 residues. CDR3 coding DNA: TGTGCCAGTAGTATGGGACTAGCGGGGTTCGCTACAGATACGCAGTATTTT. It yields the protein CASSMGLAGFATDTQYF. The full variable domain, with the rest looked up from reference TRBV19 and TRBJ2-3, is DGGITQSPKYLFRKEGQNVTLSCEQNLNHDAMYWYRQDPGQGLRLIYYSQIVNDFQKGDIAEGYSVSREKKESFPLTVTSAQKNPTAFYLCASSMGLAGFATDTQYFGPGTRLTVL.

The V call is TRBV18, the J call TRBJ2-7; the match to TRBD1 covers 10 bases. Germline V CDR1 and CDR2: KGHSH, LQKENI. J lost 1 base, V lost 5 bases, and 2 bases had no gene match. CDR3 length: 14 amino acids. The CDR3 DNA reads TGTGCCAGCTCAGGACAGGGGGTTTCCTACGAGCAGTACTTC. Encoded protein: CASSGQGVSYEQYF.

The CDR3 sequence is CASSPSSVRVGELFF. The CDR3, as DNA: TGTGCCAGCAGCCCGTCTAGCGTCAGGGTCGGGGAGCTGTTTTTT. The chain employs TRBV11-3 and TRBJ2-2, with D possibly being TRBD2 (6 bases). The CDR3 loop spans 15 amino acids. Trimming stripped 5 bases from V and 7 bases from J, with 17 bases between. Germline CDR1 SGHNT, CDR2 YENEEA.

The genes are TRBV10-3 and TRBJ2-3; the D gene is possibly TRBD2 (6 bases). Germline CDR1 reads ENHRY; CDR2 reads SYGVKD. The CDR3 totals 13 residues. Trimming took off 2 bases at V and 5 bases at J, with 8 bases between the two ends. CDR3 nucleotide sequence: TGTGCCATCAGTGAGGCGGGGCAAGATACGCAGTATTTT. It is translated as CAISEAGQDTQYF.

On this clone itself: One end of the junction varies from germline; a read error may be responsible. This rearrangement joins TRBV30 to TRBJ2-7; possibly TRBD1 for D (5 bases). CDR1 GTSNPN and CDR2 SVGIG come from the germline V gene (reference sequence). The CDR3 runs to 12 residues. The CDR3 sequence: CAWSIKTGSFSF. The CDR3 bases are TGTGCCTGGAGTATAAAAACAGGCTCCTTCTCCTTC.

This chain joins TRBV4-3 and TRBJ2-3, with a weak D call TRBD1 (6 bases). Trimming left V 1 base short and J 6 bases short, with 20 bases between. This CDR3 spans 17 amino acids. Per the germline V gene, CDR1 is LGHNA and CDR2 is YSLEER. The CDR3 region is CASSQVPMIRDTDTQYF. CDR3 DNA sequence: TGCGCCAGCAGCCAAGTACCTATGATTCGGGACACCGATACGCAGTATTTT.

This clone has a handful of counts. The chain joins TRBV3-1 (or the pseudogene TRBV3-2) to TRBJ1-6, with a tentative D call TRBD1 (6 bases). The CDR3 runs 16 residues. CDR1 and CDR2 (germline): LGHDT, YNNKEL (reference sequence). The V end was cut by 1 base, the J end by 7 bases, with 14 bases between. The CDR3 DNA sequence: TGTGCCAGCAGCCAAGGTACAGGGCTTCGAAATTCACCCCTCCACTTT. It encodes CASSQGTGLRNSPLHF.

This clone was counted a few times. The CDR3 DNA reads TGTGCCAGCAGCCTCGGGCAGTACTTC. This codes for CASSLGQYF. The chain joins TRBV21-1 to TRBJ2-7; TRBD2 is the table's D call and was not checked against the DNA. TRBV21-1 is assigned pseudogene status. The length of the CDR3 is 9 residues.

This rearrangement joins TRBV6-5 to TRBJ2-3, with 7 bases that match TRBD2. Germline CDR1 and CDR2: MNHEY and SVGAGI. V lost 7 bases to trimming and J lost 2 bases; unmatched junction nucleotides: 6. CDR3 length: 14 amino acids. CDR3 region: CASTERGSTDTQYF. CDR3 coding DNA: TGTGCCAGCACAGAGCGGGGTTCCACAGATACGCAGTATTTT.

The chain couples TRBV28 to TRBJ1-5, with D hard to call. Germline loops: CDR1 MDHEN, CDR2 SYDVKM. Trimming pared 8 bases from V and 5 bases from J, leaving 10 bases between. This CDR3 comprises 12 residues. The CDR3 coding sequence is TGTGCCAGCTCCCAGGAATATCAGCCCCAGCATTTT. Its protein is CASSQEYQPQHF.

The chain combines TRBV28 with TRBJ2-3; TRBD1 might be the D (6 bases). Trimming pared 10 bases from V and 4 bases from J, leaving 18 bases between. Germline V gene data show CDR1 as MDHEN and CDR2 as SYDVKM. The CDR3 contains 14 residues. The CDR3 DNA reads TGTGCCACCTCGGGACATGTCGTGGCAGATACGCAGTATTTT. Encoded protein: CATSGHVVADTQYF.

This clone was counted a few times. This chain connects TRBV5-4 to TRBJ2-3; maybe TRBD2 (6 bases). Trimming removed 2 bases at V and 0 bases at J, with 13 bases between. CDR1 and CDR2 (germline): SGHNT, YYREEE (reference sequence). The CDR3 runs 16 residues. The CDR3: CASSFGGASSTDTQYF. In DNA form, the CDR3 reads TGTGCCAGCAGCTTCGGCGGGGCATCTAGCACAGATACGCAGTATTTT.

The V call is TRBV6-5, the J call TRBJ1-5, with a possible D match to TRBD1 (6 bases). The CDR3 is 15 residues long. Germline loops: CDR1 MNHEY, CDR2 SVGAGI. The V end was cut by 6 bases, the J end by 1 base, with 13 bases between. CDR3: CASRLGGVSNQPQHF. The CDR3 nucleotides read TGTGCCAGCAGACTAGGGGGGGTAAGCAATCAGCCCCAGCATTTT.